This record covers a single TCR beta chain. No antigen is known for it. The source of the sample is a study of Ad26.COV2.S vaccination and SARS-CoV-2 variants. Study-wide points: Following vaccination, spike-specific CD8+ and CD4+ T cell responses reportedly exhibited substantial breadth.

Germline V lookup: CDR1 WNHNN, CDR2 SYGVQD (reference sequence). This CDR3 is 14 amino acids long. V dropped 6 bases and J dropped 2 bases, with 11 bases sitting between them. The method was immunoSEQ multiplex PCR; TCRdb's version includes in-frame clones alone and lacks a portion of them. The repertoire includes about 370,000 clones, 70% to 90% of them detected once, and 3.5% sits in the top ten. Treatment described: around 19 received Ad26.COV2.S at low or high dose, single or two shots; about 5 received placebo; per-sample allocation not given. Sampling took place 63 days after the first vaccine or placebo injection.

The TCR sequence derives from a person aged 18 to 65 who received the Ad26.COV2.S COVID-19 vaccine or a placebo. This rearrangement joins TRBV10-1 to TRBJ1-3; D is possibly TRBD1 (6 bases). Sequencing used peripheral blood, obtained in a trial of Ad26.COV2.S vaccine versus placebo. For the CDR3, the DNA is TGCGCCAGCAGCCCAACAGGGCCTGGAAACACCATATATTTT. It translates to CASSPTGPGNTIYF.